This TCR beta chain was retrieved from a study of Tregs in tolerant kidney transplant recipients. This CDR3 region has 14 residues. V gave up 3 bases and J gave up 4 bases; unmatched junction bases: 5. From germline, CDR1 is SGHDT and CDR2 YYEEEE. The study's findings and limits: Activated donor B cell expansion appeared to reveal the most relevant donor-specific TCRbeta repertoire.

A word on this clone: The antigen remains undetermined.

Method: immunoSEQ multiplex PCR; TCRdb's copy keeps in-frame clones and lacks some. The table shows 90,000 or so clones, with 85% to 95% occurring only once. The chain is built from TRBV5-6 and TRBJ1-1; 8 bases align to TRBD1. Source material: CD8+ T cells from blood. The receptor was isolated from a human donor in good health. CDR3 in DNA: TGTGCCAGCAGCTCGGACAGGGAGGGCACTGAAGCTTTCTTT. As protein: CASSSDREGTEAFF.